This is a list of T cell receptor beta chains from one sample in a study of blood T cell repertoires in COVID-19. The repertoire was sequenced with immunoSEQ multiplex PCR; TCRdb's copy has only in-frame clones and lacks some. This table holds 18,000 or so clones, around nine tenths found once. The source material was peripheral blood. The receptors stem from a man in his forties with active COVID-19. Each CDR3 is given with its conserved first and last residue. Fields, in order: D gene, V gene, clone size, J gene, CDR3 protein, CDR3 DNA. A D gene is named only where the DNA matches it firmly. For some rows the clone size is stated as once, few or many, or as a class when expanded; others skip it.

NA,TRBV7-9,NA,TRBJ2-1,CASSLVERRLGGDEQFF,TGTGCCAGCAGCTTAGTTGAACGCCGGCTAGGGGGGGACGAGCAGTTCTTC
NA,TRBV10-3,large,TRBJ2-4,CAISEAPGLNIQYF,TGTGCCATCAGTGAAGCACCGGGACTAAACATTCAGTACTTC
TRBD2,TRBV24-1,NA,TRBJ2-1,CATSDSRDYSYNEQFF,TGTGCCACCAGTGACTCCCGGGACTACTCCTACAATGAGCAGTTCTTC
TRBD1,TRBV3-1/TRBV3-2,NA,TRBJ1-2,CASSRQGIWYGYTF,TGTGCCAGCAGCCGACAGGGGATATGGTATGGCTACACCTTC
TRBD2,TRBV7-9,once,TRBJ2-1,CASSLGGSRSYNEQFF,TGTGCCAGCAGCTTAGGCGGGAGTCGGTCCTACAATGAGCAGTTCTTC
NA,TRBV7-8,NA,TRBJ1-1,CASSLGSGGPTEAFF,TGTGCCAGCAGCTTAGGGTCGGGGGGACCCACTGAAGCTTTCTTT
NA,TRBV10-1,NA,TRBJ2-1,CASSEGQRGDEQFF,TGCGCCAGCAGTGAGGGACAGCGGGGCGATGAGCAGTTCTTC
NA,TRBV21-1,NA,TRBJ1-3,CASSKVTSSGNTIYF,TGTGCCAGCAGCAAAGTCACGAGCTCTGGAAACACCATATATTTT
TRBD2,TRBV19,NA,TRBJ2-3,CATEKREGRVGTDTQYF,TGTGCCACGGAAAAGCGGGAGGGCCGAGTTGGCACAGATACGCAGTATTTT
NA,TRBV6-5,NA,TRBJ2-3,CASSYQGWSADTQYF,TGTGCCAGCAGTTACCAGGGGTGGAGCGCAGATACGCAGTATTTT
NA,TRBV11-2,NA,TRBJ2-1,CASSFSRNNEQFF,TGTGCCAGCAGCTTTTCCAGAAACAATGAGCAGTTCTTC
TRBD2,TRBV5-1,NA,TRBJ2-7,CASSAGSGSYEQYF,TGCGCCAGCAGCGCGGGTAGCGGGAGCTACGAGCAGTACTTC
TRBD2,TRBV11-2,NA,TRBJ2-3,CASSLPSGSVNTQYF,TGTGCCAGCAGCTTACCCAGCGGGAGCGTGAATACGCAGTATTTT